This TCR beta chain was captured by sequencing in a study of blood T cell repertoires in COVID-19. V was clipped by 4 bases and J by 2 bases, with 8 bases between them. This CDR3 region has 14 residues. The V gene's germline CDR1 is LGHNA and CDR2 YSLEER. TCRdb keeps only in-frame clones here, not all; method: immunoSEQ multiplex PCR. Counted here are fewer than 120,000 clones, 65% to 90% occurring once; the ten biggest clones make up 15% to 20%. This chain joins TRBV4-3 and TRBJ2-2, with D perhaps TRBD2 (6 bases). Sequencing used peripheral blood. This TCR was sampled from a woman aged 55 to 70 with acute or convalescent COVID-19. The CDR3 here is CASSRGTNTGELFF. CDR3 coding DNA: TGCGCCAGCAGCCGAGGGACTAACACCGGGGAGCTGTTTTTT.